A single sample is the source of the 4 T cell receptor beta chains below, sequenced in a study of memory CD4+ T cells and cytomegalovirus serostatus. Method: immunoSEQ multiplex PCR; TCRdb's copy keeps in-frame clones and lacks some. The sample lists about 44,000 clones, over 60% occurring once. The sort gate was single viable CD3+CD4+CD8-CD45RO+ cells for memory CD4+ T cells. Sequenced input: memory CD4+ T cells from blood. These receptors came from an adult in good health and CMV-seronegative.

This clone was observed a handful of times. The chain couples TRBV30 to TRBJ2-1; perhaps TRBD2 as D (6 bases). V was pared by 0 bases and J by 3 bases, with 12 bases between. This CDR3 spans 15 amino acids. Germline CDR1 GTSNPN, CDR2 SVGIG (reference sequence). Here the CDR3 reads CAWSVGGTGYNEQFF. The CDR3 nucleotides read TGTGCCTGGAGTGTTGGGGGGACCGGCTACAATGAGCAGTTCTTC.

J is TRBJ2-3 and V is TRBV19; unclear D gene. Trimming shortened V by 0 bases and J by 6 bases, and 7 bases separated the two germline ends. This CDR3 has 13 residues. CDR1 and CDR2 from the germline V gene are LNHDA and SQIVND (reference sequence). CDR3 region: CASSIEPGDTQYF. CDR3 DNA sequence: TGTGCCAGTAGTATAGAACCTGGGGATACGCAGTATTTT.

This rearrangement joins TRBV5-4 to TRBJ1-1; D is undetermined. Germline assignment: CDR1 SGHNT and CDR2 YYREEE (reference sequence). V lost 3 bases and J lost 7, with 13 bases in between. The CDR3 spans 13 residues. CDR3: CASSSDGLGEAFF. The CDR3, as DNA: TGTGCCAGCAGCTCTGACGGATTGGGTGAAGCTTTCTTT. The complete variable domain, with remaining parts taken from reference TRBV5-4 and TRBJ1-1, reads ETGVTQSPTHLIKTRGQQVTLRCSSQSGHNTVSWYQQALGQGPQFIFQYYREEENGRGNFPPRFSGLQFPNYSSELNVNALELDDSALYLCASSSDGLGEAFFGQGTRLTVV.

CDR3 sequence (DNA): TGTGCCAGCAGCACGGACAGGGGATGGACGAATGAGCAGTTCTTC. The encoded protein is CASSTDRGWTNEQFF. The chain is built from TRBV27 and TRBJ2-1; 9 nucleotides agree with TRBD1. CDR3 length: 15 amino acids. Trimming at V came to 6 bases and at J to 7 bases, leaving 10 bases not matched to a gene. CDR1 is MNHEY, CDR2 SMNVEV, per germline (reference sequence).